Listed below are T cell receptor beta chains from one sample, sequenced in a study of T-cell reconstitution after alpha-beta-depleted transplantation in children. TCRdb redid the calling of the PCR reads with MiXCR, one entry per CDR3 protein. The table has some 300,000 distinct CDR3 sequences, around 10% seen once. Here the sequenced sample was PBMCs, taken before TCRalphabeta/CD19-depleted stem cell transplant. The receptor source for this set is a boy under two years old with acute myeloid leukemia, due to receive a stem cell transplant. CDR3s include the opening cysteine and the closing phenylalanine or tryptophan. D genes are given only for firm matches. Clone size appears in some rows only: once, few, many, or a class for an expanded clone.

size: many; V: TRBV12-3/TRBV12-4; J: TRBJ2-2; D: -; DNA: TGTGCCAGCACCCTAGCCCGGTCCGGGGAGCTGTTTTTT; CDR3: CASTLARSGELFF
size: few; V: TRBV20-1; J: TRBJ2-1; D: TRBD2; DNA: TGCAGTGCTAGAATGTCGCCTAGCGGGACCAATGAGCAGTTCTTC; CDR3: CSARMSPSGTNEQFF
size: many; V: TRBV28; J: TRBJ2-5; D: TRBD1; DNA: TGTGCCAGCAGTTTGGGACAGGGGCGAGAGACCCAGTACTTC; CDR3: CASSLGQGRETQYF
size: -; V: TRBV29-1; J: TRBJ2-1; D: TRBD2; DNA: TGCAGCGTTGAAGCGGGAGGGCTCTACAATGAGCAGTTCTTC; CDR3: CSVEAGGLYNEQFF
size: many; V: TRBV29-1; J: TRBJ2-5; D: -; DNA: TGCAGCGCCTACAGGGAACGGGAACAAGAGACCCAGTACTTC; CDR3: CSAYREREQETQYF
size: many; V: TRBV3-1; J: TRBJ2-6; D: -; DNA: TGTGCCAGCAGCCAAGATCTGGGAGCTTCTGGGGCCAACGTCCTGACTTTC; CDR3: CASSQDLGASGANVLTF
size: many; V: TRBV6-5; J: TRBJ1-1; D: -; DNA: TGTGCCAGCAGTTACGTCGGGTCCACTGAAGCTTTCTTT; CDR3: CASSYVGSTEAFF
size: many; V: TRBV11-2; J: TRBJ2-2; D: TRBD1; DNA: TGTGCCAGCAGCTCCCCCCGGACAGGGATCATTTTTGGGGAGCTGGTTTTT; CDR3: CASSSPRTGIIFGELVF
size: many; V: TRBV6-5; J: TRBJ1-5; D: -; DNA: TGTGCCAGCAGTTCTCCAGGGGAAGGTCAGCCCCAGCATTTT; CDR3: CASSSPGEGQPQHF
size: many; V: TRBV27; J: TRBJ2-5; D: TRBD2; DNA: TGTGCCAGCAGTCCCCGACTAGCGGGGCGCCAAGAGACCCAGTACTTC; CDR3: CASSPRLAGRQETQYF
size: many; V: TRBV20-1; J: TRBJ2-1; D: TRBD2; DNA: TGCAGTGCTAGTATACTAGCGGGGGGCTACAATGAGCAGTTCTTC; CDR3: CSASILAGGYNEQFF
size: many; V: TRBV12-3/TRBV12-4; J: TRBJ1-2; D: -; DNA: TGTGCCAGCAGTTTCGGGACACTCCTTCCGTATGGCTACACCTTC; CDR3: CASSFGTLLPYGYTF
size: many; V: TRBV12-3/TRBV12-4; J: TRBJ2-2; D: TRBD1; DNA: TGTGCCAGCAGTTTCAGGGGGCTGGGCACCGGGGAGCTGTTTTTT; CDR3: CASSFRGLGTGELFF
size: -; V: TRBV20-1; J: TRBJ1-5; D: -; DNA: TGCAGCTTTAGGGGCCGGTCTGGGGGGAGGCGCGCGGATAGCAATCAGCCCCAGCATTTT; CDR3: CSFRGRSGGRRADSNQPQHF